This T cell receptor beta chain was captured by sequencing in a study of CD8 T cells in Susac syndrome (dated 2019 in TCRdb). In the study overall: The study used repertoire sequencing to test whether antigen drove CD8+ T cell activation and differentiation in Susac syndrome. What the study reported, not specific to this receptor: The number of individuals in the TCR sequencing and HLA analysis was acknowledged as relatively small.

RNA was extracted using the RNeasy kit, and about 0.45 to 1 microgram was reverse transcribed with random hexamers. TCR beta CDR3 regions were amplified with the immunoSEQ multiplex PCR assay covering 54 Vbeta and 13 Jbeta segments. PCR amplification bias was corrected using a synthetic template baseline for primer optimization and computational correction. In the original analysis: Reads were assigned to V, D and J genes according to IMGT and analyzed in immunoSEQ Analyzer, with only productive sequences retained. To calculate clonality, Shannon entropy was normalized by log2 of the number of productive unique sequences and then subtracted from one. For each patient and control, public and private clones were evaluated within the 100 most prevalent clones. Clones were defined as Susac-specific if absent from the healthy and MS cohorts, from over a thousand published viral clones and from other ImmuneACCESS disease sequences. TCRdb took the public reads, trimmed them with fastp at Q25, ran MiXCR for clone calling and kept in-frame beta chains. Rows merge per CDR3 protein into single entries with the most common DNA and genes. TCRdb's processing, not the study's, gives the V and J calls here. Recorded for this sample are 180,000 or so distinct CDR3 sequences; about 95% of them occurred a single time. About 0.09% of the sample comes from the top ten.

Notes on this clonotype: Its cognate antigen has yet to be identified. Base quality data are lacking; no much larger clone is found one base away.

Measured from the cysteine to the phenylalanine, the CDR3 is 15 residues long. Only the CDR3 DNA stays, 45 bases, in frame from base 1. V loses 5 bases of germline sequence and J loses 8 bases, and the interval between the two ends is 19 bases. High-throughput TCR beta sequencing profiled peripheral blood CD8+ and CD4+ T cells from healthy donors, Susac syndrome patients and multiple sclerosis patients. Multiple sclerosis controls were treatment-naive patients with stable or active relapsing-remitting disease fulfilling revised McDonald criteria. Bulk CD8+ and CD4+ T cells were purified by magnetic negative isolation, whereas CD8+ TEMRA cells were enriched by FACS. Blood was collected in EDTA tubes and processed within 24 hours, with PBMCs isolated through density gradient centrifugation. PBMCs intended for TCR sequencing were cryopreserved in liquid nitrogen and were subsequently thawed in a 37 degrees C water bath. A purity of at least 90% was achieved for sorted or isolated CD4+, CD8+ and CD8+ TEMRA cells.

The clonotype comes from a human donor with multiple sclerosis. The V gene is TRBV12-3 or TRBV12-4 and the J gene is TRBJ2-1, with the D segment possibly TRBD1 or TRBD2, each aligning over 5 bases. Sequencing was done on a sample of CD4+ T cells from PBMCs. The CDR3 in this case is CASSPGTTPWDEQFF. The DNA sequence reads TGTGCCAGCAGTCCGGGGACCACCCCTTGGGATGAGCAGTTCTTC.